The entry below describes one T cell receptor (beta chain). What it recognizes is unknown. The germline V gene has CDR1 MNHEY and CDR2 SMNVEV (reference sequence). Trimming shortened V by 8 bases and J by 4 bases, and 18 bases separated the two germline ends. The CDR3 is 14 residues long. This specimen belongs to a study of a mutant IDH1 vaccine in newly diagnosed glioma. In the study overall: Mean patient age was around 40 years; 62.5% were male and about 40% female. Before enrollment, patients got radiotherapy alone, temozolomide alone, or mostly the combination.

Study findings and constraints: Pseudoprogression seemingly bore no relation to changes in top peripheral T cell clonotypes. Vaccine-induced responses were seen in 93.3% of patients, spanning several MHC alleles.

Time point reported: baseline, week 1 (first vaccination visit). This sample's treatment: pre-vaccination baseline after standard-of-care therapy. This table comes from immunoSEQ multiplex PCR, and its TCRdb copy is limited to in-frame clones, with some not included. The data contain about 30,000 clones, over 75% of them singletons. This receptor was identified in a man aged 25-45 years with glioma. This rearrangement joins TRBV27 to TRBJ2-7, with D perhaps matching TRBD1 (5 bases). The sequenced sample was PBMCs, obtained from a glioma patient treated with radiotherapy, temozolomide or both. In DNA, the CDR3 is TGTGCCAGCGTAGGGGTGTGGGGTGGTTACGAGCAGTACTTC. It is translated as CASVGVWGGYEQYF.